A selection of T cell receptor beta chains follows, all from one sample in a study of T-cell memory formation after mild COVID-19. TCRdb re-analysed the 5' RACE reads in MiXCR, keeping a single row per CDR3 protein. The sample contains 250,000 to 300,000 distinct CDR3 sequences, 15% to 20% of which appear only once. Sequenced sample: PBMCs or a T cell subset sorted from them (not recorded which). These receptors were collected from a young man who had mild COVID-19 (a few samples of this study predate the infection). Cell type and time point are not known. CDR3s include the opening cysteine and the closing phenylalanine or tryptophan. Fields, in order: CDR3 DNA, CDR3 protein, J gene, V gene, D gene, CDR3 length, clone size. A D gene is named only where the DNA matches it firmly. Clone size is shown for a subset of rows, as once, few, many or a class of expanded clone.

TGTGCCAGCAGTTTTGGGGTAGCGGGCCATTACAATGAGCAGTTCTTC,CASSFGVAGHYNEQFF,TRBJ2-1,TRBV27,TRBD2,16,NA
TGCGCCAGCAGCCAAGACAGGGGGATCGAGACCCAGTACTTC,CASSQDRGIETQYF,TRBJ2-5,TRBV4-3,TRBD1,14,few
TGCAGTGCCCTTAGGGCAGGGTGGAACTATGGCTACACCTTC,CSALRAGWNYGYTF,TRBJ1-2,TRBV20-1,NA,14,few
TGTGCCAGCAGCTTTCTGGGACATAGGGGCACAGATACGCAGTATTTT,CASSFLGHRGTDTQYF,TRBJ2-3,TRBV7-9,NA,16,NA
TGTGCCAGCTCACGGGACAGGGCGGAAGAGACCCAGTACTTC,CASSRDRAEETQYF,TRBJ2-5,TRBV18,TRBD1,14,few
TGTGCCAGCTCGACCGGACAGGGAAGAGATCAGCCCCAGCATTTT,CASSTGQGRDQPQHF,TRBJ1-5,TRBV18,TRBD1,15,NA
TGTGCCAGCAGCTTACTAGCGCGAGGGCGGGGGGTCAACCTCTACAATGAGCAGTTCTTC,CASSLLARGRGVNLYNEQFF,TRBJ2-1,TRBV7-6,TRBD2,20,few
TGTGCCAGCAGCACCCGTGCGGGGAATGGCTACACCTTC,CASSTRAGNGYTF,TRBJ1-2,TRBV7-6,NA,13,many
TGCGCCAGCAGCTTGGATTTGAACACTGAAGCTTTCTTT,CASSLDLNTEAFF,TRBJ1-1,TRBV5-1,NA,13,many
TGTGCCAGCAGTTTCACCGGGACAGGGATAAGGCAGTACTTC,CASSFTGTGIRQYF,TRBJ2-7,TRBV27,TRBD1,14,few
TGCGCCAGCAGCCAAGAGGAAAGGACCGCAGATACGCAGTATTTT,CASSQEERTADTQYF,TRBJ2-3,TRBV4-3,NA,15,NA
TGCGCCAGCAGCCAAGTGGCAGCAGATACGCAGTATTTT,CASSQVAADTQYF,TRBJ2-3,TRBV4-1,NA,13,many
TGCGCCAGCAGCCAAGTTCCGGGGGATCAAGAGACCCAGTACTTC,CASSQVPGDQETQYF,TRBJ2-5,TRBV4-1,NA,15,NA
TGTGCCAGCAGACCGGCCAGGGGAACCGTTCAGGGGGCGGGTGAAAAACTGTTTTTT,CASRPARGTVQGAGEKLFF,TRBJ1-4,TRBV7-2,TRBD1,19,NA
TGCGCCAGCAGCCAATACGACATGGACAGCTCTGGAAACACCATATATTTT,CASSQYDMDSSGNTIYF,TRBJ1-3,TRBV4-1,NA,17,NA
TGCAGTGCTAGAGAAGGGGGGTCGGGCCAAGAGACCCAGTACTTC,CSAREGGSGQETQYF,TRBJ2-5,TRBV20-1,NA,15,NA
TGTGCCAGCAGCTTAGTTTCCCCCACACGAAACACTGAAGCTTTCTTT,CASSLVSPTRNTEAFF,TRBJ1-1,TRBV13,NA,16,NA
TGCAGTGCTCGGCCGGCGGACAGGGGGCGAGGGACCCAGTACTTC,CSARPADRGRGTQYF,TRBJ2-5,TRBV20-1,TRBD1,15,few
TGTGCCAGCTCACTAGACAGAGACGATGAAGCTTTCTTT,CASSLDRDDEAFF,TRBJ1-1,TRBV18,NA,13,few
TGTGCCAGCAGCTTAGACAGGGAGTCCCACCACGAGCAGTACTTC,CASSLDRESHHEQYF,TRBJ2-7,TRBV7-9,NA,15,NA
TGCGCCAGCAGCTTGGGGAACGGTGAGACCCAGTACTTC,CASSLGNGETQYF,TRBJ2-5,TRBV5-1,NA,13,few
TGCAGTGCTAGAGCCCCCCAGAGCTCCTACGAGCAGTACTTC,CSARAPQSSYEQYF,TRBJ2-7,TRBV20-1,NA,14,few
TGCGCCAGCAGCCAAAGAACCCGGGGGAGCACAGATACGCAGTATTTT,CASSQRTRGSTDTQYF,TRBJ2-3,TRBV4-1,NA,16,NA
TGTGCCATCAGTGAGTCGGAGGGCAGAAAAGATACGCAGTATTTT,CAISESEGRKDTQYF,TRBJ2-3,TRBV10-3,NA,15,few
TGTGCCAGCAGTGAATTCTGGGCCTCTGGAACTGAAGCTTTCTTT,CASSEFWASGTEAFF,TRBJ1-1,TRBV25-1,NA,15,few
TGTGCCATCAGTGCCCGACAGGGGATGAACACTGAAGCTTTCTTT,CAISARQGMNTEAFF,TRBJ1-1,TRBV10-3,TRBD1,15,few
TGTGCCAGCAGCCCCAGTACCCTTACGCAGTATTTT,CASSPSTLTQYF,TRBJ2-3,TRBV9,NA,12,NA
TGTGCCAGCAGCTTAACCGGCCCGGGACGCGGCACAACCGGGGAGCTGTTTTTT,CASSLTGPGRGTTGELFF,TRBJ2-2,TRBV7-3,NA,18,NA
TGTGCCAGCAGGCGGACCGACAGGGGAATAGAGACCCAGTACTTC,CASRRTDRGIETQYF,TRBJ2-5,TRBV5-6,TRBD1,15,few
TGCAGTGCTAGTGACCCCAATCAGCCCCAGCATTTT,CSASDPNQPQHF,TRBJ1-5,TRBV20-1,NA,12,NA
TGTGCCAGCAGCTACGCAGGAATGGACACTGAAGCTTTCTTT,CASSYAGMDTEAFF,TRBJ1-1,TRBV5-5,NA,14,NA
TGTGCCAGCAGCATTACAGAGACTGGGGCCAACGTCCTGACTTTC,CASSITETGANVLTF,TRBJ2-6,TRBV7-2,NA,15,NA
TGTGCCAGCAGCCCGACCGCGGGTTCACCCCTCCACTTT,CASSPTAGSPLHF,TRBJ1-6,TRBV7-9,NA,13,many
TGTGCCTGGGGGAGATTAAGCTACGAGCAGTACTTC,CAWGRLSYEQYF,TRBJ2-7,TRBV30,NA,12,few
TGTGCCAGCAGCCACGGGGGGGGAGAGACCCAGTACTTC,CASSHGGGETQYF,TRBJ2-5,TRBV6-5,TRBD2,13,few
TGCGCCAGCAGCTTAAACGGGGATTGGACTGAAGCTTTCTTT,CASSLNGDWTEAFF,TRBJ1-1,TRBV5-1,NA,14,NA
TGCGCCACCCCCTTGGGGGACAGGACAGTCGAGCAGTACTTC,CATPLGDRTVEQYF,TRBJ2-7,TRBV10-1,TRBD1,14,NA
TGTGCCAGCAGTAGTATTACCTACGAGCAGTACTTC,CASSSITYEQYF,TRBJ2-7,TRBV2,NA,12,NA
TGCAGTTCTTCTCGGGGTAACGACTATGGCTACACCTTC,CSSSRGNDYGYTF,TRBJ1-2,TRBV20-1,NA,13,few
TGCGCCAGCAGCCCCCGCCAGACAGGGGCGGATACGCAGTATTTT,CASSPRQTGADTQYF,TRBJ2-3,TRBV5-1,TRBD1,15,few
TGCAGCGGGGGGCCCCCGGATGAGCAGTTCTTC,CSGGPPDEQFF,TRBJ2-1,TRBV29-1,NA,11,NA
TGTGCCAGTAGTAACGGACAGGGCCTATCTAACTATGGCTACACCTTC,CASSNGQGLSNYGYTF,TRBJ1-2,TRBV19,TRBD1,16,NA
TGTGCCAGCAGCACCCCCTGGGGGGGGGGGATGATGGATTTCTTC,CASSTPWGGGMMDFF,TRBJ2-1,TRBV11-2,TRBD2,15,few
TGCGCCAGCAGCTTGACCGGGACAGGGGTTGTTGAAGCCTTCTTT,CASSLTGTGVVEAFF,TRBJ1-1,TRBV5-1,TRBD1,15,few
TGTGCCATCAGTGAGACCGGGACGGCCTACGAGCAGTACTTC,CAISETGTAYEQYF,TRBJ2-7,TRBV10-3,NA,14,NA
TGTGCCAGCAGTTATGCAAGGGAGTGGGGGACCCAGTACTTC,CASSYAREWGTQYF,TRBJ2-5,TRBV6-5,NA,14,few
TGTGCCAGCAGCGTTCGCGGGTGGGGCAATGAGCAGTTCTTC,CASSVRGWGNEQFF,TRBJ2-1,TRBV9,NA,14,few
TGTGCCACCAGCGATACCACAGGGGGCGGCGAGACCCAGTACTTC,CATSDTTGGGETQYF,TRBJ2-5,TRBV24-1,TRBD1,15,NA
TGTGCCTGGAGTGTACTGGGGGGGAGCGGTTACACCTTC,CAWSVLGGSGYTF,TRBJ1-2,TRBV30,NA,13,NA
TGTGCCAGCAGCTTGGTCGGGACAGGGGGCGCGGAGGCTTTCTTT,CASSLVGTGGAEAFF,TRBJ1-1,TRBV5-6,TRBD1,15,many
TGTGCCAGCAGGACACCGGGACAGGGTTCCAACGTCCTGACTTTC,CASRTPGQGSNVLTF,TRBJ2-6,TRBV28,TRBD1,15,NA
TGTGCCAGCAGCTTAGTGTGGTCGGAACAGAATAATTCACCCCTCCACTTT,CASSLVWSEQNNSPLHF,TRBJ1-6,TRBV7-2,NA,17,NA
TGCGCCAGCAGCGCCCCACCGGGACAGCCGATGAACACTGAAGCTTTCTTT,CASSAPPGQPMNTEAFF,TRBJ1-1,TRBV5-1,TRBD1,17,many
TGTGCCAGCAGCTTCTTTACAGGGCAGGGCATTCAGTACTTC,CASSFFTGQGIQYF,TRBJ2-4,TRBV5-6,NA,14,NA
TGTGCCAGCAGCTTATCCAACTTGGAAGAAATCACTGAAGCTTTCTTT,CASSLSNLEEITEAFF,TRBJ1-1,TRBV7-6,NA,16,few
TGCGCCAGTACCCAGTACTTAGCGGGGGGTAATGAGCAGTTCTTC,CASTQYLAGGNEQFF,TRBJ2-1,TRBV5-1,TRBD2,15,NA